This is a list of T cell receptor beta chains from one sample in a study of T cells in Graves' hyperthyroidism and ophthalmopathy. TCRdb itself ran the multiplex PCR reads through MiXCR, one entry per CDR3 protein. The sample lists 600,000 to 800,000 distinct CDR3 sequences; just over 35% were seen once. The source material was blood. The origin of the receptors is a woman between 40 and 50 years old with Graves' hyperthyroidism. Each CDR3 is given with its conserved first and last residue. A D gene is named only where the DNA matches it firmly. Clone size, where shown, is once, few, many, or a class for clones that have expanded.

abundance | j_gene | v_gene | d_gene | CDR3nt | CDR3aa
once | TRBJ2-1 | TRBV7-2 | NA | TGTGCCAGCAGCTTACCTCGACTAGGCGGAAACAATGAGCAGTTCTTC | CASSLPRLGGNNEQFF
many | TRBJ1-3 | TRBV7-2 | TRBD1 | TGTGCCAGCAGCTTAGGACCAGGGGGCCCTGGAAACACCATATATTTT | CASSLGPGGPGNTIYF
few | TRBJ2-2 | TRBV19 | NA | TGTGCCACTCAGGGTTTGGCGAACACCGGGGAGCTGTTTTTT | CATQGLANTGELFF
NA | TRBJ1-1 | TRBV6-5 | NA | TGTGCCAGCAGTTCCCGGACCGCGGACGCTGAAGCTTTCTTT | CASSSRTADAEAFF
few | TRBJ1-4 | TRBV6-5 | NA | TGTGCCAGCAGTTACACGGACACATTTGCAACTAATGAAAAACTGTTTTTT | CASSYTDTFATNEKLFF
NA | TRBJ1-5 | TRBV28 | NA | TGTGCCAGCAGTTTACCCGGTGCAGGGAATCAGCCCCAGCATTTT | CASSLPGAGNQPQHF
NA | TRBJ1-5 | TRBV29-1 | TRBD1 | TGCAGCGTTGACGACGGGACAGGGGGACAGCCCCAGCATTTT | CSVDDGTGGQPQHF
many | TRBJ1-4 | TRBV2 | TRBD1 | TGTGCCAGCAGTGGGGGGACAGGAACATCGGAAAAACTGTTTTTT | CASSGGTGTSEKLFF
once | TRBJ1-1 | TRBV29-1 | NA | TGCAACGCAAGAGGCCTACGGAACACTGAAGCTTTCTTT | CNARGLRNTEAFF
NA | TRBJ2-5 | TRBV6-5 | NA | TGTGCCAGCAGTTACAACACCTTTAGGGTCGGGGAGACCCAGTACTTC | CASSYNTFRVGETQYF
many | TRBJ1-3 | TRBV9 | NA | TGTGCCAGCAGCGTAGCCTGGGGCGCAGGAAACACCATATATTTT | CASSVAWGAGNTIYF
NA | TRBJ1-1 | TRBV7-9 | NA | TGTGCCAGCAGCCCCGGGATTGGAGCTTTCTTT | CASSPGIGAFF
NA | TRBJ2-5 | TRBV7-8 | TRBD2 | TGTGCCAGCAGCTTAGAGCCTAGCGGGGCTCGCCGGGGGGAGACCCAGTACTTC | CASSLEPSGARRGETQYF
NA | TRBJ1-2 | TRBV2 | NA | TGTGCCAGCAGTCGCGGACAGAGCTCCTATGGCTACACCTTC | CASSRGQSSYGYTF
few | TRBJ2-7 | TRBV6-5 | NA | TGTGCCAGCAGTTCAGCGGTCGCCTACGAGCAGTACTTC | CASSSAVAYEQYF
NA | TRBJ1-1 | TRBV7-1 | NA | TGTGCCAGCAGCCAGACGACTGAAGCTTTCTTT | CASSQTTEAFF
NA | TRBJ1-6 | TRBV20-1 | NA | TGCAGTGCTAGAGATTTGTCAGATACCTATAATTCACCCCTCCACTTT | CSARDLSDTYNSPLHF
NA | TRBJ1-5 | TRBV19 | NA | TGTGCCAGCAGCTCGCAGAACGAGCATTTT | CASSSQNEHF
many | TRBJ2-5 | TRBV25-1 | NA | TGTGCCAGCAGTGAATATCGGCGGGAGACCCAGTACTTC | CASSEYRRETQYF
many | TRBJ2-5 | TRBV29-1 | TRBD2 | TGCAGCGTTGATAGTACTAGCGGAGAAGAGACCCAGTACTTC | CSVDSTSGEETQYF
NA | TRBJ1-2 | TRBV19 | NA | TGTGCCAGTAGTAAGACCGGCGGGGGCGACTATGGCTACACCTTC | CASSKTGGGDYGYTF
NA | TRBJ2-2 | TRBV19 | NA | TGTGCCAGTAGTATTCGGGGGGCCACCGGGGAGCTGTTTTTT | CASSIRGATGELFF
NA | TRBJ2-1 | TRBV15 | NA | TGTGCCACCAGCAGAGATGTGAGGGAGACTTACAATGAGCAGTTCTTC | CATSRDVRETYNEQFF
NA | TRBJ1-5 | TRBV20-1 | NA | TGCAGTGCTAGCCCCGGGACAAATCAGCCCCAGCATTTT | CSASPGTNQPQHF
NA | TRBJ2-1 | TRBV15 | NA | TGTGCCACCAGCAGAGAGGCCGGGGGTTCGAGCTCCTACAATGAGCAGTTCTTC | CATSREAGGSSSYNEQFF
NA | TRBJ1-5 | TRBV6-2/TRBV6-3 | TRBD1 | TGTGCCAGCAGTTCAGGGGGCGCGAGGCAGCCCCAGCATTTT | CASSSGGARQPQHF
NA | TRBJ2-2 | TRBV2 | TRBD2 | TGTGCCAGCAGTGGAAGAGCGGGAGCGAACACCGGGGAGCTGTTTTTT | CASSGRAGANTGELFF
many | TRBJ1-6 | TRBV11-2 | NA | TGTGCCAGCAGCAAACAGTCTCGGGATTCACCCCTCCACTTT | CASSKQSRDSPLHF
NA | TRBJ1-2 | TRBV7-2 | NA | TGTGCCAGCAGCCGGACCCGGGACACCTATGGCTACACCTTC | CASSRTRDTYGYTF
few | TRBJ2-6 | TRBV19 | TRBD1 | TGTGCCAGTAGTATTTCCGGACAGGGGGCAGTCTGGGCTGGGGCCAACGTCCTGACTTTC | CASSISGQGAVWAGANVLTF
few | TRBJ1-2 | TRBV6-5 | NA | TGTGCCAGCAGTGACAATAGTGGCTACACCTTC | CASSDNSGYTF
many | TRBJ2-7 | TRBV10-3 | TRBD1 | TGTGCCATCAGGCCCGGGACAGGGGACACTTCCCCCTACGAGCAGTACTTC | CAIRPGTGDTSPYEQYF
many | TRBJ1-2 | TRBV7-9 | NA | TGTGCCAGCGGACAGACATATGGCTACACCTTC | CASGQTYGYTF
NA | TRBJ2-7 | TRBV25-1 | NA | TGTGCCGGCAGTGAAGTGACAGGGACTTACGAGCAGTACTTC | CAGSEVTGTYEQYF
many | TRBJ1-5 | TRBV20-1 | NA | TGCAGTGCTAGAGTCTCAGGTCCAGGACAGCCCCAGCATTTT | CSARVSGPGQPQHF
many | TRBJ1-2 | TRBV19 | TRBD1 | TGTGCCAGTAGCTGGACAGGCGCTAACTATGGCTACACCTTC | CASSWTGANYGYTF
NA | TRBJ2-7 | TRBV7-4 | NA | TGTGCCAGCAGCTACCTGGGCCGGGTATACGAGCAGTACTTC | CASSYLGRVYEQYF
NA | TRBJ1-1 | TRBV5-1 | NA | TGTGCCAGCAGTGCCCGGTGGGGTGAAGCTTTCTTT | CASSARWGEAFF
NA | TRBJ2-2 | TRBV7-2 | NA | TGTGCCAGTAGTGGGAGGGGGACAGGAGCCACCGGGGAGCTGTTTTTT | CASSGRGTGATGELFF
NA | TRBJ1-5 | TRBV20-1 | NA | TGCAGTGCTAGAGATCGGAAGGGGGGAGGGCAGCCCCAGCATTTT | CSARDRKGGGQPQHF
many | TRBJ1-1 | TRBV19 | NA | TGTGCCTCGGGGGTCGGGATGAACACTGAAGCTTTCTTT | CASGVGMNTEAFF
NA | TRBJ2-5 | TRBV3-1 | TRBD1 | TGTGCCAGCAGCCAAGCCTTGGACAGGGTGAAGGACGAGCAAGAGACCCAGTACTTC | CASSQALDRVKDEQETQYF
NA | TRBJ2-6 | TRBV5-4 | TRBD2 | TGTGCCAGCAGCTGGGGACTAGCGGGAGTTGGGGCCAACGTCCTGACTTTC | CASSWGLAGVGANVLTF
NA | TRBJ1-1 | TRBV11-2 | NA | TGTGCCAGCAGCTTAGGGGCCGGGACCAATGCTTTCTTT | CASSLGAGTNAFF
NA | TRBJ2-7 | TRBV30 | NA | TGTGCCTCGACACAGGGCAACCACGAGCAGTACTTC | CASTQGNHEQYF
NA | TRBJ1-1 | TRBV15 | NA | TGTGCTAGAGGGGGGGCGACGAACACTGAAGCTTTCTTT | CARGGATNTEAFF
few | TRBJ1-2 | TRBV12-3/TRBV12-4 | TRBD1 | TGTGCCAGCAGTTCGACAGGGGGATCAGGCTATGGCTACACCTTC | CASSSTGGSGYGYTF
NA | TRBJ2-7 | TRBV7-8 | NA | TGTGCCAGCAGCTTAGGGGCTAACTTCTACGAGCAGTACTTC | CASSLGANFYEQYF
NA | TRBJ1-1 | TRBV5-1 | NA | TGCGCCAGCAGCTTGGCCTGGGCAGCGAACACTGAAGCTTTCTTT | CASSLAWAANTEAFF